Detailed here is one T cell receptor beta chain. Its antigen remains unknown. All the people who gave samples were healthy bone marrow donors. Vbeta (60) and Jbeta (13) primers were used in the PCR. TCRdb's copy holds only in-frame clones and misses some; the assay was immunoSEQ multiplex PCR. The sample holds fewer than 200,000 clones, 76% seen once. The data originate from a study of cytomegalovirus exposure and HLA in healthy donors. Notes on the study in general: Most TCRs appeared rarely, but some public TCRs recurred in many donors. There were several of the most significant clusters that appeared linked to common viral pathogens in a later analysis. The investigators catalogued under 200 TCR beta chains as cytomegalovirus-associated.

CDR1 and CDR2 (germline): LGHNA, YNFKEQ. Trimming took 4 bases from V and 5 from J; bases not matched to a gene: 5. The CDR3 is 15 amino acids. The source of this sequence is a female donor in good health and CMV-seronegative. The chain uses TRBV4-2 and TRBJ2-7; 13 nucleotides line up with TRBD2. Specimen: PBMCs. The CDR3 loop reads CASSPGLAGADEQYF. CDR3 nucleotides: TGTGCCAGCAGCCCCGGACTAGCGGGGGCGGACGAGCAGTACTTC.